One T cell receptor beta chain is described in this entry. Germline V CDR1 and CDR2: MNHEY, SVGAGI. V lost 2 bases and J 1 base, leaving 9 bases between the germline ends. This CDR3 comprises 15 residues. The data are from a study of blood T cell repertoires in COVID-19. For the study at large: In each case, the material was cDNA or gDNA derived from T cells, B-cell-depleted T cells, or PBMCs.

Profiling relied on immunoSEQ multiplex PCR, and the TCRdb table lists in-frame clones only, not all of them. The table shows more than 150,000 clones, with about 90% occurring only once. The V and J genes are TRBV6-5 and TRBJ1-3; D is unresolved. This receptor was obtained from a woman in her forties or fifties who had recovered from COVID-19. The sequenced sample was PBMCs or T cells enriched from blood (not recorded which). The CDR3 region is CASSYGPASGNTIYF. CDR3 in DNA: TGTGCCAGCAGTTACGGGCCAGCTTCTGGAAACACCATATATTTT.